The source of this TCR beta chain is a study of blood T cell repertoires in COVID-19. For the study at large: Some COVID-19 samples were acute and others convalescent; all came from the United States, Italy and Spain. The analysed material was cDNA or gDNA that came from T cells, B-cell-depleted T cells, or PBMCs.

This clone was recorded only once. The CDR3 has 16 amino acids. Trimming stripped 0 bases from V and 2 bases from J, with 12 bases between. Germline V gene sequence: CDR1 SGHNT, CDR2 YYREEE (reference sequence). Only in-frame clones appear in the TCRdb table, and some are missing; sequencing was by immunoSEQ multiplex PCR. There are some 85,000 clones in the sample; about three quarters occur only once, and 20% lies in the top ten. The sequence was collected from a woman of 80 years or more with active or convalescent COVID-19. The J gene is TRBJ1-3, the V gene TRBV5-4, with TRBD1 as a possible D gene (6 bases). Sequencing was carried out using peripheral blood. CDR3 amino acids: CASSLDIQGTGNTIYF. CDR3 DNA: TGTGCCAGCAGCTTGGACATCCAGGGGACTGGAAACACCATATATTTT.